Listed below are T cell receptor beta chains from one sample, sequenced in a study of blood T cells in healthy people across ages. Via MiXCR, TCRdb re-called the 5' RACE reads, giving one row per CDR3 protein. The sample has over 1,500,000 distinct CDR3 sequences, about 39% seen once. Sequencing was done on a sample of blood. These receptors were obtained from a human donor in good health. The CDR3 runs from the conserved cysteine through the conserved F or W. The D gene is left open where the match is weak. Expanded clones get a size class; other rows say once, few or many, or leave the size out.

len	d_gene	abundance	v_gene	j_gene	CDR3nt	CDR3aa
18	-	-	TRBV9	TRBJ2-6	TGTGCCAGCAGCGCAATGGCGGGATCTTATACTGGGGCCAACGTCCTGACTTTC	CASSAMAGSYTGANVLTF
16	-	few	TRBV5-4	TRBJ1-2	TGTGCCAGCAGACTTGGACGACCTTCTACTAACTATGGCTACACCTTC	CASRLGRPSTNYGYTF
14	-	-	TRBV12-3/TRBV12-4	TRBJ2-3	TGTGCCAGCAGTTGGTCAGCCCAGGCAGATACGCAGTATTTT	CASSWSAQADTQYF
17	TRBD2	-	TRBV20-1	TRBJ2-1	TGCAGTGCGAGGACTAGCGGGGGGAGGGGCTCCTACAATGAGCAGTTCTTC	CSARTSGGRGSYNEQFF
14	-	-	TRBV3-1	TRBJ1-2	TGTGCCAGCAGCTTCGGCCGGGATCGGGGTGGCTACACCTTC	CASSFGRDRGGYTF
18	TRBD2	-	TRBV4-2	TRBJ2-3	TGTGCCAGCAGCCAACCGACGACCCGGCGGGGGGGACCAGATACGCAGTATTTT	CASSQPTTRRGGPDTQYF
15	TRBD2	-	TRBV7-2	TRBJ2-7	TGTGCCAGCAGCTTAGTCTGGACTAGTGTCCACGAGCAGTACTTC	CASSLVWTSVHEQYF
14	-	few	TRBV9	TRBJ1-6	TGTGCCAGCAGCGCCCGGGACAAATATTCACCCCTCCACTTT	CASSARDKYSPLHF
11	-	-	TRBV7-6	TRBJ1-1	TGTGCCAGCAGCCAGGGAGGTAAAGCTTTCTTT	CASSQGGKAFF
14	TRBD2	-	TRBV27	TRBJ2-1	TGTGCCAGCGTACTAGCGGGGGGTCGAGGTGAGCAGTTCTTC	CASVLAGGRGEQFF
12	TRBD2	-	TRBV29-1	TRBJ2-7	TGCAGCGTTGGGGAGGGGACGCCCGAGCAGTACTTC	CSVGEGTPEQYF
15	-	-	TRBV25-1	TRBJ2-5	TGTGCCAGCAGTGAATTTGGGGGGGCTCTCGAGACCCAGTACTTC	CASSEFGGALETQYF
15	TRBD2	few	TRBV29-1	TRBJ2-1	TGCAGCGTTGCGAGACTAGCGGGGGGGAGGAATGAGCAGTTCTTC	CSVARLAGGRNEQFF
15	-	-	TRBV7-9	TRBJ1-2	TGTGCCAGCAGCTTAGTTCCGGAGGGAGTTCCTGGCTACACCTTC	CASSLVPEGVPGYTF
13	-	-	TRBV10-3	TRBJ2-2	TGTGCCATCAGTGGTCCAAACACCGGGGAGCTGTTTTTT	CAISGPNTGELFF
15	-	-	TRBV11-2	TRBJ1-2	TGTGCCAGCAGCTTAGATGGAGGAGACCCCAGTGGCTACACCTTC	CASSLDGGDPSGYTF
21	TRBD1	-	TRBV4-1	TRBJ1-2	TGCGCCAGCAGCCAAGTTATTAATTTGGGGGTTGAGGGGGCAATTAACTATGGCTACACCTTC	CASSQVINLGVEGAINYGYTF
16	TRBD1	few	TRBV4-3	TRBJ2-7	TGCGCCAGCAGCCAGAGATTACAGGGGGGCACCTACGAGCAGTACTTC	CASSQRLQGGTYEQYF
15	TRBD2	many	TRBV7-3	TRBJ2-1	TGTGCCAGCAGCTCCGGACTAGCGGGGGGTAATGAGCAGTTCTTC	CASSSGLAGGNEQFF
14	TRBD1	-	TRBV5-1	TRBJ1-2	TGTGCCAGCAGTCTGGACAGGGGGACCTATGGCTACACCTTC	CASSLDRGTYGYTF
15	-	-	TRBV20-1	TRBJ1-4	TGCAGTGCTAGAGAAGAAGGGCCTTACCAAGAAAAACTGTTTTTT	CSAREEGPYQEKLFF
13	-	-	TRBV25-1	TRBJ2-1	TGTGCCAGCAGTGGGGCAGGGTTCGATGAGCAGTTCTTC	CASSGAGFDEQFF
17	TRBD2	few	TRBV20-1	TRBJ2-7	TGCAGTGCTAGAGATCTCATAGCGGGGGGACTCACCTACGAGCAGTACTTC	CSARDLIAGGLTYEQYF
13	-	-	TRBV9	TRBJ1-1	TGTGCCAGCAGCGTAGGATTGGAGGCTGAAGCTTTCTTT	CASSVGLEAEAFF
15	TRBD1	-	TRBV5-1	TRBJ1-6	TGCGCCAGCAGCGAACGGGACAGGGGAAATTCACCCCTCCACTTT	CASSERDRGNSPLHF
12	-	-	TRBV20-1	TRBJ1-1	TGCAGTGCTTCCCCCGGGGGAGTTAAAGCTTTCTTT	CSASPGGVKAFF
18	TRBD2	few	TRBV6-5	TRBJ2-3	TGTGCCAGCAGTTACTCTGGTTTGGGCGGGGGGCAGCCAGATACGCAGTATTTT	CASSYSGLGGGQPDTQYF
12	-	-	TRBV29-1	TRBJ1-2	TGCAGCGTTGAATTGGATTGGCAGGGGTACACCTTC	CSVELDWQGYTF
15	-	few	TRBV9	TRBJ1-2	TGTGCCAGCAGCGTAGACCTCACGGGGTCAGGGGGCTACACCTTC	CASSVDLTGSGGYTF
13	TRBD1	many	TRBV29-1	TRBJ1-2	TGCAGCGTTGGGACAGGGCCTAGCAGCGGCTACACCTTC	CSVGTGPSSGYTF
15	-	-	TRBV7-9	TRBJ2-1	TGTGCCAGCAGCTTAGAAGCGGGTTACTACAATGAGCAGTTCTTC	CASSLEAGYYNEQFF
21	TRBD1	-	TRBV29-1	TRBJ2-3	TGCAGCGTTGAAGATCCCCTTGGACAGGGGGCGGCTAAACCCCTCACAGATACGCAGTATTTT	CSVEDPLGQGAAKPLTDTQYF
11	TRBD2	-	TRBV29-1	TRBJ2-1	TGCAGCGTTAAGACTAGCGGGTCGCAGTTCTTC	CSVKTSGSQFF
15	-	-	TRBV9	TRBJ2-5	TGTGCCAGCAGCGTAGATCAGACCTACCAAGAGACCCAGTACTTC	CASSVDQTYQETQYF
14	TRBD2	few	TRBV11-2	TRBJ2-7	TGTGCCAGCAGCGCCGGGAGGGAGGGCTACGAGCAGTACTTC	CASSAGREGYEQYF
14	-	few	TRBV7-2	TRBJ1-2	TGTGCCAGCAGCCCTCGGGGACTGAACTATGGCTACACCTTC	CASSPRGLNYGYTF
15	TRBD1	-	TRBV5-1	TRBJ2-7	TGCGCCAGCAGCGTCAAGGGACAGGGGGCCTACGAGCAGTACTTC	CASSVKGQGAYEQYF
14	-	-	TRBV20-1	TRBJ1-2	TGCAGTGCTCGTCCCCGACAGGATTACTATGGCTACACCTTC	CSARPRQDYYGYTF
14	-	-	TRBV2	TRBJ1-5	TGTGCCAGCAGTGAAGGGGGGGCAAATCAGCCCCAGCATTTT	CASSEGGANQPQHF
15	-	-	TRBV13	TRBJ2-1	TGTGCCAGCAGCTTAGTTCCCGGAATGAACAATGAGCAGTTCTTC	CASSLVPGMNNEQFF
13	-	-	TRBV12-3/TRBV12-4	TRBJ2-1	TGTGCCAGCAGAGACAACTCTTGGGCCGAGCAGTTCTTC	CASRDNSWAEQFF
14	-	-	TRBV20-1	TRBJ1-1	TGCAGTGCTAGAGATCAAGGGACGGCCACTGAAGCTTTCTTT	CSARDQGTATEAFF
13	TRBD1	few	TRBV6-5	TRBJ2-4	TGTGCCAGCAGAGTGGGACAGGGAGACATTCAGTACTTC	CASRVGQGDIQYF
16	-	-	TRBV12-3/TRBV12-4	TRBJ1-5	TGTGCCAGCAGCCCCTCCGTATCTGGACGCAGTCAGCCCCAGCATTTT	CASSPSVSGRSQPQHF
15	TRBD1	-	TRBV20-1	TRBJ2-5	TGCAGTGTTAGAGATCCCGGGACAGGAAGGGAGACCCAGTACTTC	CSVRDPGTGRETQYF
14	-	-	TRBV7-2	TRBJ1-1	TGTGCCAGCAGCTTGGGGACTACGGGGGCCGAAGCTTTCTTT	CASSLGTTGAEAFF
15	TRBD1	few	TRBV5-1	TRBJ2-3	TGCGCCAGCAGCTTATTGACAGGGATCGCAGATACGCAGTATTTT	CASSLLTGIADTQYF
11	-	many	TRBV29-1	TRBJ2-5	TGCAGCGTCGCCCGTGGGGAGACCCAGTACTTC	CSVARGETQYF
15	-	-	TRBV7-2	TRBJ2-7	TGTGCCAGCAGCTCGGGACCGATTAATTCCTACGAGCAGTACTTC	CASSSGPINSYEQYF
15	TRBD1	many	TRBV29-1	TRBJ1-2	TGCAGCGTCCCAAAGGGGACAGGCTCTTTTTATGGCTACACCTTC	CSVPKGTGSFYGYTF
14	TRBD1	few	TRBV20-1	TRBJ1-5	TGCAGTGCTTGGACAGGGGTCACGGGACAGCCCCAGCATTTT	CSAWTGVTGQPQHF
16	-	few	TRBV27	TRBJ2-1	TGTGCCAGCAGTTTATCGTCGGGGGATCACTACAATGAGCAGTTCTTC	CASSLSSGDHYNEQFF
14	-	few	TRBV7-2	TRBJ1-1	TGTGCCAGCAGCCCGATACTGGCTGACACTGAAGCTTTCTTT	CASSPILADTEAFF
13	TRBD1	few	TRBV5-1	TRBJ1-5	TGCGCCAGCAGCCCACAGGGGGAACAGCCCCAGCATTTT	CASSPQGEQPQHF
16	-	many	TRBV5-1	TRBJ2-5	TGCGCCAGCAGCCCCGATCTCTCGGGGTATGGAGAGACCCAGTACTTC	CASSPDLSGYGETQYF
14	-	-	TRBV12-3/TRBV12-4	TRBJ1-6	TGTGCCAGCACCTCAGGGGCGCTTGAATCACCCCTCCACTTT	CASTSGALESPLHF
14	-	few	TRBV7-2	TRBJ2-3	TGTGCCAGCAGCTTCTGGGGGGTCCCAGATACGCAGTATTTT	CASSFWGVPDTQYF
17	TRBD2	-	TRBV7-6	TRBJ2-1	TGTGCCAGCAGCTTTGGACTAGCGGGGATTTCCTACAATGAGCAGTTCTTC	CASSFGLAGISYNEQFF
15	-	few	TRBV4-2	TRBJ2-5	TGTGCCAGCAGCCAAGATCGACAATTCCAAGAGACCCAGTACTTC	CASSQDRQFQETQYF